What follows are 21 T cell receptor beta chains derived from one specimen sequenced in a study of T cells expressing NK-cell markers (dated by TCRdb to the early 2020s). Receptor libraries were prepared by 5' RACE. The data were produced on an Illumina HiSeq 2000. TCRdb reprocessed the raw reads; every CDR3 protein sequence is a single record, and DNA is not supplied. The sample table on file contains about 260,000 distinct CDR3 sequences. The ten most abundant clones make up about 4% of the sample. What was sequenced was blood T cells: a sorted CD56 or NKG2C T cell subset, CD4+ or CD8+ T cells, or bulk PBMC T cells (not recorded which). These receptor sequences come from a woman aged 18-70 years in good health.

The chain recombines TRBV12-3 or TRBV12-4 with TRBJ1-2. The CDR3 is made up of 13 amino acids. The CDR3 reads CASSLGEPVGYTF.

The J gene is TRBJ2-3, the V gene TRBV4-1. The CDR3 consists of 14 residues. Germline CDR1 and CDR2: MGHRA and YSYEKL. The chain's CDR3 is CASSQTSSTDTQYF.

The chain carries TRBV7-9 and TRBJ2-5. The CDR3 sequence is 14 residues long. The germline V gene has CDR1 SEHNR and CDR2 FQNEAQ (reference sequence). CDR3 residues: CASSKRTDQETQYF.

The chain joins TRBV29-1 to TRBJ1-1; TCRdb's assignment of TRBD1 cannot be checked, as there is no DNA. CDR1 and CDR2 from the germline V gene are SQVTM and ANQGSEA. The CDR3 extends over 15 amino acids. The CDR3 here is CSATDRGRGDAEAFF.

This rearrangement joins TRBV20-1 to TRBJ2-7; the TCRdb D gene call, TRBD1, has no DNA to confirm it. The CDR3 contains 13 residues. In germline, CDR1 is DFQATT, CDR2 SNEGSKA (reference sequence). The CDR3 loop is CSAPLLSSYEQYF.

The chain is built from TRBV7-2 and TRBJ2-1; TCRdb's assignment of TRBD2 cannot be checked, as there is no DNA. The CDR3 loop spans 15 amino acids. Per germline, CDR1 SGHTA and CDR2 FQGNSA. The CDR3 loop reads CASSSSSGGDNEQFF.

V is TRBV28 and J is TRBJ1-5; TCRdb's D call, TRBD1, is unchecked because there is no DNA. This CDR3 comprises 15 residues. Germline values: CDR1 MDHEN, CDR2 SYDVKM. Here the CDR3 reads CASSPLTGGNQPQHF.

This chain uses TRBV29-1 with TRBJ1-5; without DNA, the TCRdb call of TRBD1 cannot be checked. The CDR3 is 13 residues long. Germline CDR1 SQVTM, CDR2 ANQGSEA. CDR3 loop: CSVVAGWDQPQHF.

The rearrangement uses TRBV5-1 and TRBJ1-2; no DNA is available, so the TRBD1 call from TCRdb remains unchecked. This CDR3 has 15 amino acids. CDR1 and CDR2 (germline): SGHRS, YFSETQ. CDR3 residues: CASSLGTSGQYGYTF.

The V call is TRBV15, the J call TRBJ1-1. CDR1 is LNHNV and CDR2 is YYDKDF in the germline V gene (reference sequence). This CDR3 is 12 amino acids long. This CDR3 is CATSRANTEAFF.

The chain is built from TRBV19 and TRBJ2-7; TCRdb names TRBD1, which stays unverified in the absence of DNA. This CDR3 contains 14 residues. The germline CDR1 and CDR2 sequences are LNHDA and SQIVND (reference sequence). CDR3 amino acids: CASSTGPTHYEQYF.

The chain recombines TRBV3-1 with TRBJ2-1. Germline V lookup: CDR1 LGHDT, CDR2 YNNKEL (reference sequence). The CDR3 is made up of 16 amino acids. The CDR3 spells CASSRWEVSSYNEQFF.

This chain connects TRBV20-1 to TRBJ2-1; without DNA, the TCRdb call of TRBD2 cannot be checked. The CDR3 spans 16 residues. CDR1 and CDR2 (germline): DFQATT, SNEGSKA (reference sequence). The CDR3 sequence is CSARRSGTSVLYEQFF.

The V gene is TRBV5-4, the J gene TRBJ2-2; TCRdb selects TRBD1, and the lack of DNA leaves this call unchecked. Germline values: CDR1 SGHNT, CDR2 YYREEE (reference sequence). The CDR3 runs 13 residues. The CDR3 loop is CASRTGVTGELFF.

V and J are TRBV4-3 and TRBJ1-5; no DNA is available, so the TRBD1 call from TCRdb remains unchecked. Germline V CDR1 and CDR2: LGHNA, YSLEER. The CDR3 consists of 15 residues. CDR3: CASSLYRDVNQPQHF.

This chain's CDR3 is CSASQTGRNEKLFF. V gene TRBV20-1 combines with J gene TRBJ1-4; TCRdb gives TRBD1 as the D gene, but with no DNA this cannot be confirmed. Germline CDR1 DFQATT, CDR2 SNEGSKA (reference sequence). This CDR3 region has 14 residues.

The chain uses TRBV20-1 and TRBJ1-1; TCRdb outputs TRBD1, but without DNA this stays unchecked. This CDR3 spans 15 amino acids. CDR1 DFQATT and CDR2 SNEGSKA come from the germline V gene (reference sequence). The chain's CDR3 is CSAREGSTGNTEAFF.

CDR3 protein: CASSFFVGGETQYF. This chain uses TRBV5-1 with TRBJ2-5. CDR1 and CDR2 from the germline V gene are SGHRS and YFSETQ. The CDR3 contains 14 residues.

CDR3 protein: CSVVLVPDRGGGKLFF. The chain links TRBV29-1 to TRBJ1-4; TCRdb proposes TRBD1, but this gene call is untestable without DNA. Germline V CDR1 and CDR2: SQVTM, ANQGSEA. The CDR3 totals 16 residues.

The CDR3: CASSPGGGLEKLFF. The rearrangement joins TRBV12-3 or TRBV12-4 to TRBJ1-4; there is no DNA to check the TCRdb D call of TRBD1. The CDR3 length is 14 residues.

V usage is TRBV7-2 and J usage is TRBJ1-1. The CDR3 length is 17 residues. In germline, CDR1 is SGHTA, CDR2 FQGNSA. The CDR3 reads CASSLVISRAGGAEAFF.